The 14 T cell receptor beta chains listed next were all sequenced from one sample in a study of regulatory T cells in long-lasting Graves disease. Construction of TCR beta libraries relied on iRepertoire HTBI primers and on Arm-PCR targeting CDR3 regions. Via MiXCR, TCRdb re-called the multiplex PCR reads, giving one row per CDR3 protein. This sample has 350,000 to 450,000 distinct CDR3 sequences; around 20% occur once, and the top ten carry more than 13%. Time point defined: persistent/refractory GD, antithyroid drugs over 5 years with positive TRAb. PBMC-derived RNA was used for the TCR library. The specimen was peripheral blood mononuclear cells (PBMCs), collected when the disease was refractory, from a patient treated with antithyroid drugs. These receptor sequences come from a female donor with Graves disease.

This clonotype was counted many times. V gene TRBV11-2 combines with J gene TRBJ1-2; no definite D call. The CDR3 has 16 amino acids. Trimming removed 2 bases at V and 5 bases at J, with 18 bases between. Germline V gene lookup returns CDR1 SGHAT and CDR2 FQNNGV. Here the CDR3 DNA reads TGTGCCAGCAGCTTACCCCGGAGCCAAAAGGGATATGGCTACACCTTC. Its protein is CASSLPRSQKGYGYTF.

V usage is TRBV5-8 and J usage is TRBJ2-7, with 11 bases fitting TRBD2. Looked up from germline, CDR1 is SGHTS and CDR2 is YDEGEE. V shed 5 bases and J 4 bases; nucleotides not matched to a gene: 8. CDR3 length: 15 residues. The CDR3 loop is CASRPTSGSKYEQYF. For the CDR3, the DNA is TGTGCCAGCAGACCTACTAGCGGGAGTAAATACGAGCAGTACTTC.

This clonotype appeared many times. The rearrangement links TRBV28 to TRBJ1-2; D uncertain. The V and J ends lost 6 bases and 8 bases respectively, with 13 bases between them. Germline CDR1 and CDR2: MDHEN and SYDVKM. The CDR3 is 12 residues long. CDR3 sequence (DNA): TGTGCCAGCAGAGTTGTCCCGGGAGGCTACACCTTC. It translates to CASRVVPGGYTF.

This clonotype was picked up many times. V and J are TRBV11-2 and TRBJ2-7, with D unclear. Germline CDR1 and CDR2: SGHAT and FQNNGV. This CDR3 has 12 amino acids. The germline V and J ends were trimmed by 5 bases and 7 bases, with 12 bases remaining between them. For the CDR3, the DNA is TGTGCCAGCAGCCAGAATCCTGGGGAGCAGTACTTC. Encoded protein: CASSQNPGEQYF.

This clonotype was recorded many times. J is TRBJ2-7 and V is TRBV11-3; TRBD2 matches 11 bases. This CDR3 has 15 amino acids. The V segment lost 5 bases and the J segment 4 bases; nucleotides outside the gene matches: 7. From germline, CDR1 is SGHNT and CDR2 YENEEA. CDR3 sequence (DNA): TGTGCCAGCAGCCAGACCGGGACTAGCGGATACGAGCAGTACTTC. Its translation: CASSQTGTSGYEQYF. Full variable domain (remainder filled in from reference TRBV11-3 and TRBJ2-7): EAGVVQSPRYKIIEKKQPVAFWCNPISGHNTLYWYLQNLGQGPELLIRYENEEAVDDSQLPKDRFSAERLKGVDSTLKIQPAELGDSAVYLCASSQTGTSGYEQYFGPGTRLTVT.

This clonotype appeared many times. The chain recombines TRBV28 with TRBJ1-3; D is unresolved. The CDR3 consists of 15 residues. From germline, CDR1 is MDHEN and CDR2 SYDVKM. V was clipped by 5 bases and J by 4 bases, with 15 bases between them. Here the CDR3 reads CASSLPGRVGNTIYF. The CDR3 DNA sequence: TGTGCCAGCAGTCTCCCAGGTCGAGTGGGAAACACCATATATTTT.

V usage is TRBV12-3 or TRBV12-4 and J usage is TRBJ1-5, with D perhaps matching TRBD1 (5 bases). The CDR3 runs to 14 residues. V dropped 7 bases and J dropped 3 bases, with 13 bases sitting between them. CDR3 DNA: TGTGCCAGCACCCTAAAGGGGTACAATCAGCCCCAGCATTTT. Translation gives CASTLKGYNQPQHF.

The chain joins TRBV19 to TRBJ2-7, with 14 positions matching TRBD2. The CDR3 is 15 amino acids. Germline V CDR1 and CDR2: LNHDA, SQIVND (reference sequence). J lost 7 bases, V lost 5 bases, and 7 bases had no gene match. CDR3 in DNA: TGTGCCAGTAGTTTTCGGACTAGCGGGAGGAGGGAGCAGTACTTC. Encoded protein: CASSFRTSGRREQYF.

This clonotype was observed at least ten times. CDR3 sequence (DNA): TGTGCCATCAGTGAGTCGCTTAGCGGGAGTTACGAGCAGTACTTC. Its translation is CAISESLSGSYEQYF. The V call is TRBV10-3, the J call TRBJ2-7, with 9 nucleotides matching TRBD2. The CDR3 has 15 residues. CDR1 and CDR2 (germline): ENHRY, SYGVKD. With V trimmed by 0 bases and J by 4 bases, 4 bases remained unmatched.

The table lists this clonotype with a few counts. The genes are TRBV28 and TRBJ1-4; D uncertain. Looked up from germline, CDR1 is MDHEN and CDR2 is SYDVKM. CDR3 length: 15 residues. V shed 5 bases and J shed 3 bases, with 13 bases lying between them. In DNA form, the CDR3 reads TGTGCCAGCAGTCCGGAGTCGGGATCTAATGAAAAACTGTTTTTT. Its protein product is CASSPESGSNEKLFF.

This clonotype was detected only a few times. The CDR3 coding sequence is TGTGCCAGCAGCTTGGATCAGGGGACAGCATCCTACAATGAGCAGTTCTTC. This translates into CASSLDQGTASYNEQFF. This rearrangement joins TRBV5-6 to TRBJ2-1; 7 bases align to TRBD1. V lost 0 bases to trimming and J lost 1 base; unmatched junction nucleotides: 7. The CDR3 runs 17 residues. The V gene's germline CDR1 is SGHDT and CDR2 YYEEEE.

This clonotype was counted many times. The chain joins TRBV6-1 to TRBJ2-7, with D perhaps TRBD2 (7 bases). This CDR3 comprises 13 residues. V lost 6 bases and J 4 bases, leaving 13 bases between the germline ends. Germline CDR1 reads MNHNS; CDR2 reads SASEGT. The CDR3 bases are TGTGCCAGCAGGAGAGGGAGGGGGTACGAGCAGTACTTC. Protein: CASRRGRGYEQYF.

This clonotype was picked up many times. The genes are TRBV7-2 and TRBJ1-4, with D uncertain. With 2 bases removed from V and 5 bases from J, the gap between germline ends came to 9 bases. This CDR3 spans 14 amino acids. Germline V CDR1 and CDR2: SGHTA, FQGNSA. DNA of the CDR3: TGTGCCAGCAGCTTAATGAAGGGAAATGAAAAACTGTTTTTT. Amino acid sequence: CASSLMKGNEKLFF.

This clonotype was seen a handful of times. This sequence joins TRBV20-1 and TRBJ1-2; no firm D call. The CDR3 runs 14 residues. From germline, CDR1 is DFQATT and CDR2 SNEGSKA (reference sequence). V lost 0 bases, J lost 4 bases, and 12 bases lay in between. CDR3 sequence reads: CSARDLKSTYGYTF. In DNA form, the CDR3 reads TGCAGTGCTAGAGATTTAAAATCTACCTATGGCTACACCTTC.